A selection of T cell receptor beta chains follows, all from one sample in a study of CD39 and CD103 CD8 tumor-infiltrating T cells. Profiled with immunoSEQ multiplex PCR; TCRdb holds only in-frame clones, not every one. The sample has roughly 3,000 clones, roughly 85% seen once. Sequencing input: CD39- CD103- CD8+ T cells sorted from the tumor. All receptors come from a human donor with head and neck squamous cell carcinoma. CDR3s include the opening cysteine and the closing phenylalanine or tryptophan. Each record gives: clone size, D gene, J gene, V gene, CDR3 protein, CDR3 DNA. D genes are given only for firm matches. The size entry is marked missing in some rows and otherwise reads once, few, many or a size class.

once NA TRBJ2-7 TRBV27 CASSSGSSYEQYF TGTGCCAGCAGTTCCGGGAGCTCCTACGAGCAGTACTTC
NA TRBD1 TRBJ2-7 TRBV10-3 CAISADRVTEQYF TGTGCCATCAGTGCGGACAGGGTGACCGAGCAGTACTTC
NA TRBD2 TRBJ2-7 TRBV7-9 CASSLGEGEQYF TGTGCCAGCAGCTTAGGGGAGGGGGAGCAGTACTTC
NA TRBD2 TRBJ2-7 TRBV7-2 CASSPSRSGGGQYF TGTGCCAGCAGCCCCTCGAGAAGCGGGGGGGGGCAGTACTTC
few NA TRBJ2-1 TRBV11-2 CASSLRELTYNEQFF TGTGCCAGCAGCTTAAGGGAGCTCACCTACAATGAGCAGTTCTTC
NA TRBD2 TRBJ2-1 TRBV7-9 CASSAKGLAGGKGEQFF TGTGCCAGCAGCGCAAAAGGACTAGCGGGGGGAAAGGGAGAGCAGTTCTTC
NA TRBD2 TRBJ2-5 TRBV7-3 CASSAGLAGGETQYF TGTGCCAGCAGCGCAGGACTAGCGGGGGGAGAGACCCAGTACTTC
once TRBD2 TRBJ2-3 TRBV19 CASSISGTSGGHASTDTQYF TGTGCCAGTAGTATCTCCGGGACTAGCGGGGGTCATGCTAGCACAGATACGCAGTATTTT
NA TRBD1 TRBJ2-7 TRBV28 CASSPGQASQQYF TGTGCCAGCAGCCCGGGACAGGCATCACAGCAGTACTTC
NA TRBD1 TRBJ1-2 TRBV5-1 CASSLGTGDNYGYTF TGCGCCAGCAGCTTGGGGACAGGGGATAACTATGGCTACACCTTC
NA NA TRBJ1-4 TRBV15 CATSDSTATNEKLFF TGTGCCACCAGCGACTCGACAGCAACTAATGAAAAACTGTTTTTT
NA TRBD1 TRBJ1-1 TRBV6-6 CASSWDRFNTEAFF TGTGCCAGCAGTTGGGACAGGTTTAACACTGAAGCTTTCTTT
once NA TRBJ2-7 TRBV13 CASSFRGSSSYEQYF TGTGCCAGCAGCTTTCGCGGGTCAAGCTCCTACGAGCAGTACTTC
NA NA TRBJ1-1 TRBV7-9 CASSPGPGRAEEAFF TGTGCCAGCAGTCCCGGACCGGGGAGGGCGGAAGAAGCTTTCTTT
NA TRBD2 TRBJ2-1 TRBV6-1 CASSESSGGANEQFF TGTGCCAGCAGTGAATCTAGCGGGGGGGCCAATGAGCAGTTCTTC
NA NA TRBJ2-1 TRBV9 CASSVARVGEQFF TGTGCCAGCAGCGTAGCCAGGGTCGGTGAGCAGTTCTTC
few NA TRBJ2-2 TRBV7-9 CASSFLPNTGELFF TGTGCCAGCAGCTTTCTTCCGAACACCGGGGAGCTGTTTTTT
NA TRBD1 TRBJ1-1 TRBV18 CASSPNRGGNTEAFF TGTGCCAGCTCACCCAACAGGGGGGGGAACACTGAAGCTTTCTTT
NA TRBD2 TRBJ2-2 TRBV15 CATSRDPASGGYTGELFF TGTGCCACCAGCAGAGATCCGGCTAGCGGGGGTTACACCGGGGAGCTGTTTTTT
NA NA TRBJ1-6 TRBV4-1 CASSHEPWGNSPLHF TGCGCCAGCAGCCATGAACCCTGGGGCAATTCACCCCTCCACTTT
NA NA TRBJ2-2 TRBV4-3 CASSQDNVGNTGELFF TGCGCCAGCAGCCAAGATAACGTCGGGAACACCGGGGAGCTGTTTTTT
NA NA TRBJ2-7 TRBV7-9 CASSLGTGEQYF TGTGCCAGCAGCTTAGGGACTGGCGAGCAGTACTTC
NA TRBD2 TRBJ2-5 TRBV4-1 CASSQGALGVAGGLETQYF TGCGCCAGCAGCCAAGGGGCCCTCGGGGTAGCGGGGGGGTTAGAGACCCAGTACTTC
NA TRBD1 TRBJ2-7 TRBV11-2 CASSLDRAGTGGREQYF TGTGCCAGCAGCTTAGATAGGGCCGGGACAGGGGGCCGCGAGCAGTACTTC
NA TRBD2 TRBJ2-2 TRBV7-2 CASSLVPSGETYTGELFF TGTGCCAGCAGCTTAGTTCCTAGCGGGGAGACCTACACCGGGGAGCTGTTTTTT
NA TRBD2 TRBJ2-2 TRBV6-4 CASSTSGDTGELFF TGTGCCAGCAGTACTAGCGGGGACACCGGGGAGCTGTTTTTT
NA NA TRBJ1-5 TRBV5-1 CASSPGGGYQPQHF TGCGCCAGCAGCCCCGGGGGGGGGTATCAGCCCCAGCATTTT
NA NA TRBJ1-2 TRBV27 CASSSGDGYTF TGTGCCAGCAGTTCTGGAGATGGCTACACCTTC
NA NA TRBJ1-1 TRBV29-1 CSVGAGVTEAFF TGCAGCGTTGGGGCCGGGGTCACTGAAGCTTTCTTT
once TRBD2 TRBJ2-1 TRBV14 CASSQRGGRLAGVPSSYNEQFF TGTGCCAGCAGTCAAAGAGGGGGAAGGCTAGCGGGGGTCCCGAGCTCCTACAATGAGCAGTTCTTC
NA TRBD1 TRBJ1-5 TRBV7-7 CASPTGNRGNQPQHF TGTGCTAGCCCGACAGGGAATCGTGGCAATCAGCCCCAGCATTTT
NA NA TRBJ2-6 TRBV2 CASSARDKIESGANVLTF TGTGCCAGCAGTGCCCGGGACAAGATAGAATCTGGGGCCAACGTCCTGACTTTC
NA TRBD2 TRBJ2-1 TRBV7-9 CASSSKVTSGGDEQFF TGTGCCAGCAGCTCCAAGGTAACTAGCGGGGGGGACGAGCAGTTCTTC
NA TRBD1 TRBJ2-7 TRBV12-5 CASGYVGQGFRAPLEQYF TGTGCTAGTGGCTATGTAGGACAGGGATTTAGGGCACCCCTCGAGCAGTACTTC
NA TRBD1 TRBJ1-4 TRBV4-1 CASSQYRDRLNEKLFF TGCGCCAGCAGCCAGTACCGGGACAGACTTAATGAAAAACTGTTTTTT
few TRBD2 TRBJ2-3 TRBV6-1 CASSGEDSGDPLADTQYF TGTGCCAGCAGTGGGGAAGACAGCGGGGACCCCCTTGCAGATACGCAGTATTTT
NA NA TRBJ2-2 TRBV29-1 CSVGGGTLNTGELFF TGCAGCGTTGGGGGTGGGACACTTAACACCGGGGAGCTGTTTTTT
NA NA TRBJ1-2 TRBV25-1 CASSAQGSYGYTF TGTGCCAGCAGTGCACAGGGCTCCTATGGCTACACCTTC
NA NA TRBJ1-4 TRBV7-9 CASSLWAGEKLFF TGTGCCAGCAGCTTATGGGCCGGTGAAAAACTGTTTTTT
NA NA TRBJ1-4 TRBV13 CASSLASNEKLFF TGTGCCAGCAGCCTTGCGAGTAATGAAAAACTGTTTTTT
NA TRBD2 TRBJ2-1 TRBV7-9 CASSPPGAGGSRDEQFF TGTGCCAGCAGCCCGCCCGGGGCGGGGGGGTCTAGGGATGAGCAGTTCTTC
once NA TRBJ2-2 TRBV27 CASSFQQVPGELFF TGTGCCAGCAGTTTTCAACAGGTACCCGGGGAGCTGTTTTTT
NA NA TRBJ1-2 TRBV10-3 CAISEDRVYGYTF TGTGCCATCAGTGAAGACAGAGTCTATGGCTACACCTTC
once NA TRBJ1-4 TRBV27 CASSLKYQATNEKLFF TGTGCCAGCAGCCTGAAGTATCAGGCTACTAATGAAAAACTGTTTTTT
once NA TRBJ2-1 TRBV4-3 CASSQDREEGTSNEQFF TGCGCCAGCAGCCAAGATCGCGAGGAAGGGACATCCAATGAGCAGTTCTTC
NA NA TRBJ2-3 TRBV6-4 CASSAGQSTDTQYF TGTGCCAGCAGTGCTGGTCAGAGCACAGATACGCAGTATTTT
NA NA TRBJ2-1 TRBV19 CASSTTGSSYNEQFF TGTGCCAGTAGTACTACAGGAAGCTCCTACAATGAGCAGTTCTTC
once TRBD1 TRBJ2-7 TRBV7-9 CASSLGGQGTEQYF TGTGCCAGCAGCTTAGGGGGACAGGGTACCGAGCAGTACTTC